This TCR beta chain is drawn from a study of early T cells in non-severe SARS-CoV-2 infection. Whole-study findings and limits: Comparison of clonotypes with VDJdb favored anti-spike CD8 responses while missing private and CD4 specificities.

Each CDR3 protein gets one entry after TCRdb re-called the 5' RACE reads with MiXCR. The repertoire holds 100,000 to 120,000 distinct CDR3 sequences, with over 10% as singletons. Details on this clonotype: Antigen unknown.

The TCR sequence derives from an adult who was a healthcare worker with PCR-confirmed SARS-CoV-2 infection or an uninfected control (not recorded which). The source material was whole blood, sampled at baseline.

CDR3 in DNA: TGTGCCAGCAGTGCAACTGGGGCCAACGTCCTGACTTTC. Translated, it gives CASSATGANVLTF. The gene calls are TRBV6-6 and TRBJ2-6; D is uncertain. V was pared by 5 bases and J by 2 bases, with 4 bases between. This CDR3 contains 13 residues. Germline values: CDR1 MNHNY, CDR2 SVGAGI (reference sequence).